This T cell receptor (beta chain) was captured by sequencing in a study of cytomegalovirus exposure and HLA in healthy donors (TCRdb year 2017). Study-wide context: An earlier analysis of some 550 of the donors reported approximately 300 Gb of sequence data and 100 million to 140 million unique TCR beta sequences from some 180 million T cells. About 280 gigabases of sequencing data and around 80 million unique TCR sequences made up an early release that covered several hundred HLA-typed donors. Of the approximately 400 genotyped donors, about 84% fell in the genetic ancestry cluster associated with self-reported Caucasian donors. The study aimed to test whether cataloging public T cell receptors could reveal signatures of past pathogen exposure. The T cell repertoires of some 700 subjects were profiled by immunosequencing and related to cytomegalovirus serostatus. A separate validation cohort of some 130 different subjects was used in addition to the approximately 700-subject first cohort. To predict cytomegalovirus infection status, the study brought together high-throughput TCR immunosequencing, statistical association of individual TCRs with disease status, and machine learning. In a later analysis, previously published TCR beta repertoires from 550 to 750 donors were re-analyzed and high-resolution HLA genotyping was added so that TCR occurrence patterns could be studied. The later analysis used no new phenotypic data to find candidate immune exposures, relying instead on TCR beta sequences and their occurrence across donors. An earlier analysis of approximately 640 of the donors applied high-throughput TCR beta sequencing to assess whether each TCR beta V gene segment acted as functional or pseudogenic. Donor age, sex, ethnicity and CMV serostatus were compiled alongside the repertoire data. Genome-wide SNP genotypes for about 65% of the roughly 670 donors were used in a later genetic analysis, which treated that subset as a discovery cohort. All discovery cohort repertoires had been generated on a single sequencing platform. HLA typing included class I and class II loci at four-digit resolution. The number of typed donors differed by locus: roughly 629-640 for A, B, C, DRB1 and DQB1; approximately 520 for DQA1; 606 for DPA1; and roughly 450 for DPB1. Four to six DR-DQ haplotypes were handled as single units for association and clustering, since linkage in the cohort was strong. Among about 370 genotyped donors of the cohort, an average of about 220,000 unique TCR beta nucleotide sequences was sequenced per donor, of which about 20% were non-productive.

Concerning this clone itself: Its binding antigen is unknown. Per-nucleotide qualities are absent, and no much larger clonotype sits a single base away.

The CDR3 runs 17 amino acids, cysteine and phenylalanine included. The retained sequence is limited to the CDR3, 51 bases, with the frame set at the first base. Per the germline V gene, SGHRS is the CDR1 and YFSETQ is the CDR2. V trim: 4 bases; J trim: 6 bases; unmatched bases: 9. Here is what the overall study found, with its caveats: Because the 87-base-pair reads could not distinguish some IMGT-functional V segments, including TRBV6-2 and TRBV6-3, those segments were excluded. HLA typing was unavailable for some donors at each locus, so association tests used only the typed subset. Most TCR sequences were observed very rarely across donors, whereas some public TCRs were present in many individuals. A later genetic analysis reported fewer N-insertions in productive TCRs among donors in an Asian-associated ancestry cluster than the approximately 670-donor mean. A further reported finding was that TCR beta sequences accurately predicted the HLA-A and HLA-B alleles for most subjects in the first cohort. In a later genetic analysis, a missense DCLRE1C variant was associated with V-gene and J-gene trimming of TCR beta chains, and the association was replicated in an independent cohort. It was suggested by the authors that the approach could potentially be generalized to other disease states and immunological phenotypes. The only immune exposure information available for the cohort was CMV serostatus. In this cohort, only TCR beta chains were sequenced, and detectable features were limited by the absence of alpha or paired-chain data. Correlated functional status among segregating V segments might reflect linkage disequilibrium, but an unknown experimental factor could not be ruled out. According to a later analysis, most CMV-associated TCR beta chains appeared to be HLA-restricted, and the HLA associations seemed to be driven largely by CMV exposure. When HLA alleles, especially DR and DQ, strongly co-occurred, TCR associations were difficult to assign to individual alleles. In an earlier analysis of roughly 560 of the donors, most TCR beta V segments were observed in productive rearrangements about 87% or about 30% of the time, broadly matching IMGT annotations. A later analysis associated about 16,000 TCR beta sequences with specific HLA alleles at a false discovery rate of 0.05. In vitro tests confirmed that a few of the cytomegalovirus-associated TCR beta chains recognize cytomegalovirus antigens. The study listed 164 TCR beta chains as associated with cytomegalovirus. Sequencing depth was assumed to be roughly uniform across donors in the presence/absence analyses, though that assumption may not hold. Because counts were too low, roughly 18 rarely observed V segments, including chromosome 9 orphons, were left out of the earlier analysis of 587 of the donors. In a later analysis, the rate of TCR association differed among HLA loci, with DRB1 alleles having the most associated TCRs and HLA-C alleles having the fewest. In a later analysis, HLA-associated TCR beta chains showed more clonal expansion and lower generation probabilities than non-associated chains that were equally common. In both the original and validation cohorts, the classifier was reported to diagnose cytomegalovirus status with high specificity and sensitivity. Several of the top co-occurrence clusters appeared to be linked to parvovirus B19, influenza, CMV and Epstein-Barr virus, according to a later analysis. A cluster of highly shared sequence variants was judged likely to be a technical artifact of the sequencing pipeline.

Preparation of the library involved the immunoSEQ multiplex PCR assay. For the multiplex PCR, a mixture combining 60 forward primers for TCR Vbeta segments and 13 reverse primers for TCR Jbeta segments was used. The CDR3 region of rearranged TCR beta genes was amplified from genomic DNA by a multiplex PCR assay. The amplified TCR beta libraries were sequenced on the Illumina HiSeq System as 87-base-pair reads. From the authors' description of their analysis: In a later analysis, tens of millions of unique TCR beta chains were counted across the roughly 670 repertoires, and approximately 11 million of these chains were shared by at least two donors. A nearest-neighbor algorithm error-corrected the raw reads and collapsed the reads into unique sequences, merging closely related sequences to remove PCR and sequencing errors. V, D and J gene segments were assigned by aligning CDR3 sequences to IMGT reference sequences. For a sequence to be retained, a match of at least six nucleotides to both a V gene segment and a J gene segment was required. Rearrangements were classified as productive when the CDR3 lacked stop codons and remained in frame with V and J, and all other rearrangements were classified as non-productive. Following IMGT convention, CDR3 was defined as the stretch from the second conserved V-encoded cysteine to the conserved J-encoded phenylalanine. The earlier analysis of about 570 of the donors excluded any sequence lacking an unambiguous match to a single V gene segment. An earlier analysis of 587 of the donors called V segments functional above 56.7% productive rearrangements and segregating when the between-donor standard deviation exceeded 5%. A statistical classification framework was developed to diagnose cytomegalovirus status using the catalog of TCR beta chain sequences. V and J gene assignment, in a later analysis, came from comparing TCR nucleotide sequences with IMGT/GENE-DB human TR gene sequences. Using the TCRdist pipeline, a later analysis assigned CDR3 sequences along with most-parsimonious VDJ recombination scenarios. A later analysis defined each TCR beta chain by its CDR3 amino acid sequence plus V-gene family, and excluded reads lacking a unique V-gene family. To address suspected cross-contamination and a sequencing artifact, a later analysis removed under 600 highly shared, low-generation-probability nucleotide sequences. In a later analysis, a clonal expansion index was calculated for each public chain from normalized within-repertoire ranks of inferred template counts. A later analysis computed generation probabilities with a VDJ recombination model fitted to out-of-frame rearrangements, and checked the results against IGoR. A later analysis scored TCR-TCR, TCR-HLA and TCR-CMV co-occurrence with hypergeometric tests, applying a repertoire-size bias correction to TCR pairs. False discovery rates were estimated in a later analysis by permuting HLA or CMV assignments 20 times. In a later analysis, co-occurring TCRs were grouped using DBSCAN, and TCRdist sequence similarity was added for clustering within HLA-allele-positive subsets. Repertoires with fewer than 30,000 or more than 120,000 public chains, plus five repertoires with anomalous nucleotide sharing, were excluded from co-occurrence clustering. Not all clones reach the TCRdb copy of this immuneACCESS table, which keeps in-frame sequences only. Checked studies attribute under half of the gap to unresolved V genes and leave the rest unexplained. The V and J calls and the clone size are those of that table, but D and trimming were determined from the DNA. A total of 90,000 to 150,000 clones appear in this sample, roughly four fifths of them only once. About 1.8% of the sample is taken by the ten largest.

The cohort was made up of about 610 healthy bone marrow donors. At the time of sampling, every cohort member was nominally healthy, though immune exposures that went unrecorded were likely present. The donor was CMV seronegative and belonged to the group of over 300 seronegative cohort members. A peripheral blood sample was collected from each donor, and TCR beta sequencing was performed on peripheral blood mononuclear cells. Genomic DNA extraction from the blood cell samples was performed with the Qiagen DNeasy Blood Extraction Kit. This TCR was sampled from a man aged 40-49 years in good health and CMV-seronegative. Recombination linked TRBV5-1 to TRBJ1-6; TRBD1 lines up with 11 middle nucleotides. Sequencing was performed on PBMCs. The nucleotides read TGCGCCAGCAGCCGGGACAGGGGGGCCCTCGTTAATTCACCCCTCCACTTT. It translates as CASSRDRGALVNSPLHF.